This T cell receptor beta chain was documented in a study of radiotherapy plus CTLA-4 blockade in lung cancer. Overall study: Under 20% of enrolled patients responded objectively, and over 30% had disease control. Overall study findings and caveats: Researchers report tumor-derived TCR clones expanding in blood after radiotherapy plus ipilimumab. Together with interferon-beta, which increased in serum after radiation, early dynamic changes in blood T cell clones were reportedly the best predictors of response.

Participants had chemo-refractory metastatic non-small-cell lung cancer and were treated with focal radiation plus ipilimumab CTLA-4 blockade. Profiling relied on immunoSEQ multiplex PCR, and the TCRdb table lists in-frame clones only, not all of them. The data show 70,000 to 100,000 clones, roughly 86% seen once. On this clone itself: Its target is unknown.

After removal of 5 bases from V and 0 bases from J, the junction contained 4 bases not matched to a gene. CDR3 length: 16 amino acids. CDR1 is MGHRA and CDR2 is YSYEKL in the germline V gene. V and J are TRBV4-1 and TRBJ1-6; TRBD1 matches 7 bases. The sample consisted of peripheral blood, taken from a patient treated with radiotherapy plus ipilimumab. This receptor was identified in a human donor with non-small cell lung cancer who had a partial response to radiotherapy plus ipilimumab. The chain's CDR3 is CASSIPGGSYNSPLHF. The CDR3 nucleotides read TGCGCCAGCAGCATCCCAGGGGGCTCCTATAATTCACCCCTCCACTTT.